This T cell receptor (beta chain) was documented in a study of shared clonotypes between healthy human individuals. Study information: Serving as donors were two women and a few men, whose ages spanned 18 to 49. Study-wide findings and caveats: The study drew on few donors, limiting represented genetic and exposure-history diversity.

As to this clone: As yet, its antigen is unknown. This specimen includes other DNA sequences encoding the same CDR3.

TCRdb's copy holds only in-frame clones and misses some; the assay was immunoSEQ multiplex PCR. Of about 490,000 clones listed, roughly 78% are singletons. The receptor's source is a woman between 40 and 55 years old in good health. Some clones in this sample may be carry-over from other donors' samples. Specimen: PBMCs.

The CDR3 DNA reads TGTGCCAGTAGAAGACAAGGTGGAGACACCTACGAGCAGTACTTC. It yields the protein CASRRQGGDTYEQYF. The V and J genes are TRBV6-4 and TRBJ2-7; D not certain. The germline V gene encodes CDR1 MRHNA and CDR2 SNTAGT. This CDR3 contains 15 residues. V shed 9 bases and J shed 2 bases, with 20 bases lying between them.